Described below is a single T cell receptor beta chain sequence and its context. This receptor's antigen is unknown. Per-nucleotide qualities are absent, and no much larger clonotype sits a single base away. The CDR3 spans 16 residues, from the cysteine through the phenylalanine. The sequence is cut down to CDR3 DNA, 48 bases in frame from base 1. The junction shows trimming of 6 bases on V and 1 base on J, plus 21 bases between the germline ends. Reading the germline V gene (reference sequence) gives CDR1 DFQATT and CDR2 SNEGSKA. The record originates from a study of CD8 T cells in Susac syndrome (dated by TCRdb to the late 2010s). With respect to the entire study: Whether CD8+ T cell activation and differentiation in Susac syndrome was antigen driven was tested using repertoire sequencing. The study compared CD8+ T cell repertoire clonality among eleven to twelve healthy donors, roughly 14 Susac syndrome patients and roughly 16 multiple sclerosis patients.

Points the paper makes about the study in general: The number of individuals in the TCR sequencing and HLA analysis was acknowledged as relatively small.

RNA was extracted with the RNeasy kit and about 0.5 to 1 ug was reverse transcribed using random hexamers. The immunoSEQ multiplex PCR assay, covering 54 Vbeta and 13 Jbeta segments, was used to amplify TCR beta CDR3 regions. Bias from PCR amplification was corrected by using a synthetic template baseline for primer optimization and for computational correction. Regarding the original processing steps: Only productive sequences were kept, with reads annotated to V, D and J genes according to IMGT and analyzed in immunoSEQ Analyzer. Clonality was computed as one minus Shannon entropy normalized by log2 of the number of productive unique sequences. For each patient and control, public and private clones were evaluated within the 100 most prevalent clones. A clone was defined as Susac-specific if it was absent from the healthy and MS cohorts, from about a thousand published viral clones and from other ImmuneACCESS disease sequences. TCRdb reanalyzed the raw reads on its own, using fastp at Q25 for trimming and MiXCR for clone calling, and kept in-frame beta chains. Every entry covers one CDR3 protein and lists the most common genes and DNA from its rows. The V and J calls come from TCRdb's annotation, not from the publication. The sample includes 75,000 to 100,000 distinct CDR3 sequences, with 94% observed a single time. Together, the top ten hold 0.26% of the sample.

High-throughput TCR beta sequencing profiled peripheral blood CD8+ and CD4+ T cells from healthy donors, Susac syndrome patients and multiple sclerosis patients. The healthy donors served as controls matched for age and sex. Bulk CD8+ and CD4+ T cells were purified by magnetic negative isolation, whereas CD8+ TEMRA cells were enriched by FACS. Blood was drawn into EDTA tubes, processed within 24 hours, and PBMCs were isolated by density gradient centrifugation. PBMCs intended for TCR sequencing were frozen in liquid nitrogen and were later thawed in a 37 degrees C water bath. Purity of sorted or isolated CD4+, CD8+ and CD8+ TEMRA cells was at least 90%.

Sequences were obtained from CD8+ T cells from PBMCs. Recombination linked TRBV20-1 to TRBJ1-2, with the D gene uncertain. This clonotype was sampled from a human donor in good health. The CDR3 protein: CSAKPSPSGYNYGYTF. The DNA reads as follows: TGCAGTGCCAAACCTTCACCCTCGGGCTATAACTATGGCTACACCTTC.